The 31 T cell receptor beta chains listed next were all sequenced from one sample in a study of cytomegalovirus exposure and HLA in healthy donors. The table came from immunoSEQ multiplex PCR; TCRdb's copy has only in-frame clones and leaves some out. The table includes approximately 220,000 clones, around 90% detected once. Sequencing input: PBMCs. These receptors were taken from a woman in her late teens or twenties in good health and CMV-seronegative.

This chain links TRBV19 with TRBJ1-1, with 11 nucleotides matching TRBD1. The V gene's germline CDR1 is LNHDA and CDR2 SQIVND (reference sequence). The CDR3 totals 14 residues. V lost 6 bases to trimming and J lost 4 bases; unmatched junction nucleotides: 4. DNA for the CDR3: TGTGCCAGTAGCCCGGGACAGGGGGGCACTGAAGCTTTCTTT. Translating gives CASSPGQGGTEAFF.

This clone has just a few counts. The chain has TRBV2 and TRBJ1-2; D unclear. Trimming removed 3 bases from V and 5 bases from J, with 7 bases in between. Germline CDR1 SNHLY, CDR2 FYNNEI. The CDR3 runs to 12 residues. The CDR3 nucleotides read TGTGCCAGCAGTGAGAGAATTTATGGCTACACCTTC. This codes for CASSERIYGYTF.

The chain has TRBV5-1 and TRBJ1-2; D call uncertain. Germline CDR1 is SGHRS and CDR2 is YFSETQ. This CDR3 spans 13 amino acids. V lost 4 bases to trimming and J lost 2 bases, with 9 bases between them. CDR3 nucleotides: TGCGCCAGCAGCCGACAAAAGAACTATGGCTACACCTTC. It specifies CASSRQKNYGYTF.

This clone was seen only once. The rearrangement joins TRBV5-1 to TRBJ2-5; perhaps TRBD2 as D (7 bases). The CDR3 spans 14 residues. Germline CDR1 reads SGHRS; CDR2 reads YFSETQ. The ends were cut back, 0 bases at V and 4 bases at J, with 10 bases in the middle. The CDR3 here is CASSLGRGRETQYF. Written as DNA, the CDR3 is TGCGCCAGCAGCTTGGGGCGGGGGCGAGAGACCCAGTACTTC.

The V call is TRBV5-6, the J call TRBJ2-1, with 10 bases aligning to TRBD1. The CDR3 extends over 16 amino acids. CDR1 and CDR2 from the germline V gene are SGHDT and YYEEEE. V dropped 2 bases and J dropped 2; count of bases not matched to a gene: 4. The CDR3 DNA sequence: TGTGCCAGCAGCTTTTCCGGGACAGGGGCCTACAATGAGCAGTTCTTC. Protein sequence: CASSFSGTGAYNEQFF.

In DNA form, the CDR3 reads TGTGCCTGGAGCAACCCCTGGGACAGTCGTCTAGGTGAAAAACTGTTTTTT. Its translation: CAWSNPWDSRLGEKLFF. The chain employs TRBV30 and TRBJ1-4; TRBD1 agrees at 7 bases. The CDR3 consists of 17 residues. Germline CDR1 and CDR2: GTSNPN and SVGIG (reference sequence). Trimming took 3 bases from V and 7 from J; bases not matched to a gene: 17.

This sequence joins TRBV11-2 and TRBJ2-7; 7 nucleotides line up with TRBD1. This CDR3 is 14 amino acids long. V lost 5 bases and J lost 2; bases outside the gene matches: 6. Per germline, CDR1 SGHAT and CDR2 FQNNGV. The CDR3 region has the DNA TGTGCCAGCAGCCTCGGACAGGTGACCTACGAGCAGTACTTC. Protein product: CASSLGQVTYEQYF. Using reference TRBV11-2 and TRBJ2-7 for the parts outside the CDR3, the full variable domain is EAGVAQSPRYKIIEKRQSVAFWCNPISGHATLYWYQQILGQGPKLLIQFQNNGVVDDSQLPKDRFSAERLKGVDSTLKIQPAKLEDSAVYLCASSLGQVTYEQYFGPGTRLTVT.

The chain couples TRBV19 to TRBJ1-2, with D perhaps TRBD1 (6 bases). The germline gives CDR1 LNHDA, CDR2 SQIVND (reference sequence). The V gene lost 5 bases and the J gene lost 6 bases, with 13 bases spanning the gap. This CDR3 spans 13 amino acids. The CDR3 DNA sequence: TGTGCCAGTAGTTCGGACAGAGGCGATGGCTACACCTTC. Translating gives CASSSDRGDGYTF.

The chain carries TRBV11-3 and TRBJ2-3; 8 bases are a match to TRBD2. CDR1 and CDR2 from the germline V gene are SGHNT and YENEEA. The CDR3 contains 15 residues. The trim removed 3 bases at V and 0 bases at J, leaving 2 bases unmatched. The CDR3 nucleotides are TGTGCCAGCAGCTTGTTAGCGGGAAGCACAGATACGCAGTATTTT. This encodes CASSLLAGSTDTQYF.

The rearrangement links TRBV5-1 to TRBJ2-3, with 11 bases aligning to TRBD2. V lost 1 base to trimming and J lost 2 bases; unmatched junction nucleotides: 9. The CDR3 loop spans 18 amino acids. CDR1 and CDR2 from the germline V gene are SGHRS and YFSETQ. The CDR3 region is CASSLNSGRVKFTDTQYF. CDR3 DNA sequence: TGCGCCAGCAGCTTGAATAGCGGGAGGGTGAAGTTCACAGATACGCAGTATTTT.

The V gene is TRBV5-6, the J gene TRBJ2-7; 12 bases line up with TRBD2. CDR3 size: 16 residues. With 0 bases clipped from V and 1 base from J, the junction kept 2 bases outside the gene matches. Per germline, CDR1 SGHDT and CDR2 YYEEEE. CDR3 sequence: CASSLDTSGRSYEQYF. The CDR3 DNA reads TGTGCCAGCAGCTTGGATACTAGCGGGAGGTCCTACGAGCAGTACTTC.

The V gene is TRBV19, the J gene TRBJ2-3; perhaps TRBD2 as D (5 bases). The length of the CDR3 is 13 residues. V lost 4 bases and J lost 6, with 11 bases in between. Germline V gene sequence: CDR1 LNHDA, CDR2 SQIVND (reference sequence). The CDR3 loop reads CASSKGPGDTQYF. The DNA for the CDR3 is TGTGCCAGTAGTAAGGGCCCGGGGGATACGCAGTATTTT.

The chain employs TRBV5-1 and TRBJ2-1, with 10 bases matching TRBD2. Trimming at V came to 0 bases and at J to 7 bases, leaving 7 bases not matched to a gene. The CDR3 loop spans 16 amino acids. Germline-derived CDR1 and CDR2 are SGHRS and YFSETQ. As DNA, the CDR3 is TGCGCCAGCAGCTTGGATGCTAGCGGGAGTTATAATGAGCAGTTCTTC. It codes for CASSLDASGSYNEQFF.

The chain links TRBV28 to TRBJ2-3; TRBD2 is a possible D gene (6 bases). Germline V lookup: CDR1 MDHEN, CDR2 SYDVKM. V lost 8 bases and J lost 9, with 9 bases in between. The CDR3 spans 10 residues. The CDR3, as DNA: TGTGCCAGCGCGGGAAGGACGCAGTATTTT. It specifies CASAGRTQYF.

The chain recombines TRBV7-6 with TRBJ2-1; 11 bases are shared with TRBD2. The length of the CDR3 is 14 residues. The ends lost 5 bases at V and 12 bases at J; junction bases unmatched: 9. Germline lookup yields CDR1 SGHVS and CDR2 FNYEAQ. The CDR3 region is CASSIGTSGHGQFF. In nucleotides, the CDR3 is TGTGCCAGCAGCATAGGGACTAGCGGACACGGGCAGTTCTTC.

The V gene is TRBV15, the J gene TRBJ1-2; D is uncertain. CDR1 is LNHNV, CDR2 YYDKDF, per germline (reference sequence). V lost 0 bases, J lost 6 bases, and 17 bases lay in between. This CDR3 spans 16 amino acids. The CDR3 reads CATSRDSRWSTDGYTF. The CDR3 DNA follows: TGTGCCACCAGCAGAGATTCCAGGTGGTCCACGGATGGCTACACCTTC.

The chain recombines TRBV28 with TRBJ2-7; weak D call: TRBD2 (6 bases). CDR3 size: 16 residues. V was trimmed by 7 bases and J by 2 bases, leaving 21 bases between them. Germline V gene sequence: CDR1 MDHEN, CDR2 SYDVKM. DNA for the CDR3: TGTGCCAGCACCGGATTAGACGGGGGAAGACCCTACGAGCAGTACTTC. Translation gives CASTGLDGGRPYEQYF. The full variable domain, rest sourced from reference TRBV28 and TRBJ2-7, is DVKVTQSSRYLVKRTGEKVFLECVQDMDHENMFWYRQDPGLGLRLIYFSYDVKMKEKGDIPEGYSVSREKKERFSLILESASTNQTSMYLCASTGLDGGRPYEQYFGPGTRLTVT.

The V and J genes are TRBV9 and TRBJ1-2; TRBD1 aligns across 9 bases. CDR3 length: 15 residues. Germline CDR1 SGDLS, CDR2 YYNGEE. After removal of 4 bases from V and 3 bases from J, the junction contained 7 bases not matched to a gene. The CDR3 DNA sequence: TGTGCCAGCAGCCCTCGGGACAGGGTGGACTATGGCTACACCTTC. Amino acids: CASSPRDRVDYGYTF.

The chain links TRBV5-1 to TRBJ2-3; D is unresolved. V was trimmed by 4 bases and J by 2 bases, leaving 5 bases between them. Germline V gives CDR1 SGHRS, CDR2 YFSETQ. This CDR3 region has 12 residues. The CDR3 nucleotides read TGCGCCAGCAGCGTCCACACAGATACGCAGTATTTT. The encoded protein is CASSVHTDTQYF.

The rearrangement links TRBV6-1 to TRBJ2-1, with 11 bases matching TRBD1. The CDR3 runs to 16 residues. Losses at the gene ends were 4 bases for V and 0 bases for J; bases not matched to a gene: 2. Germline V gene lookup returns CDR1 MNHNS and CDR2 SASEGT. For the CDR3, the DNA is TGTGCCAGCAGTGGGACAGGGGGCCGCTCCTACAATGAGCAGTTCTTC. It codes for CASSGTGGRSYNEQFF.

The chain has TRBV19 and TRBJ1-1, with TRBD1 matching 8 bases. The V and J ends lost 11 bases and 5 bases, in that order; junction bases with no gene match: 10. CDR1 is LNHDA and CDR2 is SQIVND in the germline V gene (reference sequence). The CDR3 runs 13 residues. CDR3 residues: CAVTNRGWTEAFF. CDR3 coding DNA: TGTGCCGTAACGAACAGGGGGTGGACTGAAGCTTTCTTT. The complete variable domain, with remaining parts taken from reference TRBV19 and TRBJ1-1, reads DGGITQSPKYLFRKEGQNVTLSCEQNLNHDAMYWYRQDPGQGLRLIYYSQIVNDFQKGDIAEGYSVSREKKESFPLTVTSAQKNPTAFYLCAVTNRGWTEAFFGQGTRLTVV.

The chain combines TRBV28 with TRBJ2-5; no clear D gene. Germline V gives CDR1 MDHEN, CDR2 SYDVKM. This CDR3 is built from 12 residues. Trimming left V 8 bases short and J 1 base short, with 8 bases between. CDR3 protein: CASSVSQETQYF. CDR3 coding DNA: TGTGCCAGCTCCGTGAGCCAAGAGACCCAGTACTTC.

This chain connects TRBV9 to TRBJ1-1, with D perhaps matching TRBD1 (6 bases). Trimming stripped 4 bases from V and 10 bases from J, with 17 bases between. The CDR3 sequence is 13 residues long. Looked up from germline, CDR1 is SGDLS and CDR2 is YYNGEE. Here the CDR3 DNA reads TGTGCCAGCAGCACAAGCCCGGGGGGCATAGCTTTCTTT. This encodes CASSTSPGGIAFF.

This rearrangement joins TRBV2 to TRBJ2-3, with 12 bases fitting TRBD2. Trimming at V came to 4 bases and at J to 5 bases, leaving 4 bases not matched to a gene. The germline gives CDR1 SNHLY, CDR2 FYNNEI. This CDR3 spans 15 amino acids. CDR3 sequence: CASSALAGGGDTQYF. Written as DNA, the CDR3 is TGTGCCAGCAGTGCCCTAGCGGGAGGGGGAGATACGCAGTATTTT.

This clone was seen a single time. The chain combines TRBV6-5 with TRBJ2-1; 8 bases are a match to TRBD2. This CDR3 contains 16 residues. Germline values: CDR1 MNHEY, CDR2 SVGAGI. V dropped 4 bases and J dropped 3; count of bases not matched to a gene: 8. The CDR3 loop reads CASSFVAGSSYNEQFF. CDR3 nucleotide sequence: TGTGCCAGCAGTTTTGTAGCGGGATCCAGCTACAATGAGCAGTTCTTC.

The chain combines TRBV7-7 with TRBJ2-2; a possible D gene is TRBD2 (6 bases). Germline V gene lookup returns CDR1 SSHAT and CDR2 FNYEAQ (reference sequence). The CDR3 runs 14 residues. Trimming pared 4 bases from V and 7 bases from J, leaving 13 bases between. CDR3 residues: CASSSSRGGGELFF. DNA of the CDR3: TGTGCCAGCAGCTCCTCGCGGGGTGGCGGGGAGCTGTTTTTT.

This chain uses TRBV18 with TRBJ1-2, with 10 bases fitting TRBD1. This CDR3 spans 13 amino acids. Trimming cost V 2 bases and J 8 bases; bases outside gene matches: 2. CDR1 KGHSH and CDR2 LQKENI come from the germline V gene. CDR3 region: CASSPGQGDGYTF. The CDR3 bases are TGTGCCAGCTCACCAGGACAGGGGGACGGCTACACCTTC.

CDR3 sequence: CATGGGLGNQPQHF. CDR3 DNA: TGTGCCACCGGGGGGGGTTTGGGCAATCAGCCCCAGCATTTT. The chain recombines TRBV19 with TRBJ1-5; tentatively, D is TRBD1 (5 bases). This CDR3 comprises 14 residues. Trimming cost V 10 bases and J 2 bases, with 15 bases left between them. The germline gives CDR1 LNHDA, CDR2 SQIVND (reference sequence).

CDR3 sequence reads: CASSPRQGCPGNTIYF. The CDR3 DNA reads as TGTGCCAGCTCACCGAGACAGGGATGCCCTGGAAACACCATATATTTT. The chain has TRBV18 and TRBJ1-3, with 7 bases aligning to TRBD1. V lost 3 bases, J lost 2 bases, and 7 bases stayed unmatched. This CDR3 has 16 residues. Germline CDR1 is KGHSH and CDR2 is LQKENI.

The CDR3 DNA sequence: TGTGCCAGCAGCTTACCGACTAGCGGGAGGTACGAGCAGTACTTC. It yields the protein CASSLPTSGRYEQYF. V is TRBV7-8 and J is TRBJ2-7, with 13 bases that match TRBD2. V shed 2 bases, J shed 4 bases, and the junction held 2 bases outside the gene matches. CDR3 length: 15 amino acids. CDR1 and CDR2 from the germline V gene are SGHVS and FQNEAQ.

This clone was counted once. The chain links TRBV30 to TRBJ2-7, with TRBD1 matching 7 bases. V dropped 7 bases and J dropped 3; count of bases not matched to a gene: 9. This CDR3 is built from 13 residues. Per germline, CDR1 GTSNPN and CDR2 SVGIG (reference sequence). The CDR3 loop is CASKDRDSYEQYF. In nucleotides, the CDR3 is TGTGCCTCGAAGGACCGGGACAGCTACGAGCAGTACTTC.